The 20 T cell receptor beta chains below come from one sample, sequenced in a study of shared clonotypes between healthy human individuals. TCRdb's copy holds only in-frame clones and misses some; the assay was immunoSEQ multiplex PCR. The sample yields over 2 million clones, 95% seen once. Material: naive CD4+ T cells sorted from blood. As to subset: CD45RA+ positively selected. The receptors come from a man aged 18-30 years in good health.

Details on this clone: Other DNA sequences of this sample code for an identical CDR3. The rearrangement links TRBV5-1 to TRBJ2-7; D remains ambiguous. The CDR3 spans 12 residues. The germline V gene encodes CDR1 SGHRS and CDR2 YFSETQ. Trimming stripped 0 bases from V and 1 base from J, with 2 bases between. The CDR3: CASSLESYEQYF. The DNA for the CDR3 is TGCGCCAGCAGCTTGGAATCCTACGAGCAGTACTTC.

This clone showed up just once. V is TRBV21-1 and J is TRBJ2-7; the table calls TRBD2, which could not be checked here. TRBV21-1 is listed as a pseudogene. This CDR3 is built from 14 residues. The CDR3 spells CASQRREDSYEQYF. The CDR3 DNA reads as TGTGCCAGCCAGCGGCGGGAGGACTCCTACGAGCAGTACTTC.

The rearrangement joins TRBV5-1 to TRBJ2-4, with TRBD1 identical over 7 bases. V lost 5 bases to trimming and J lost 5 bases; unmatched junction nucleotides: 4. The CDR3 loop spans 13 amino acids. The germline V gene encodes CDR1 SGHRS and CDR2 YFSETQ. CDR3 nucleotides: TGCGCCAGCAGGACAGGGTTCCAAAACATTCAGTACTTC. Its translation is CASRTGFQNIQYF.

V and J are TRBV9 and TRBJ2-7, with 11 bases fitting TRBD2. Germline-derived CDR1 and CDR2 are SGDLS and YYNGEE. After removal of 5 bases from V and 5 bases from J, the junction contained 9 bases not matched to a gene. This CDR3 is 15 amino acids long. CDR3 sequence reads: CASSDVGLAGNEQYF. DNA for the CDR3: TGTGCCAGCAGTGACGTCGGACTAGCGGGCAACGAGCAGTACTTC.

The chain carries TRBV28 and TRBJ2-6; 7 bases map to TRBD2. The V gene end was trimmed by 8 bases and the J gene end by 4 bases; junction bases not matched to a gene: 14. Germline CDR1 and CDR2: MDHEN and SYDVKM. There are 17 residues in the CDR3. The CDR3, as DNA: TGTGCCAGCCTATCGGGGGGTCTAGCATCCGGGGCCAACGTCCTGACTTTC. This gives the protein CASLSGGLASGANVLTF.

This chain connects TRBV5-4 to TRBJ1-2; 7 nucleotides match TRBD1. The ends lost 4 bases at V and 6 bases at J; junction bases unmatched: 12. Looked up from germline, CDR1 is SGHNT and CDR2 is YYREEE (reference sequence). This CDR3 region has 15 residues. The CDR3 DNA is TGTGCCAGCAGCCCAACCCACGACAGGGTGGATGGCTACACCTTC. Its protein product is CASSPTHDRVDGYTF.

Regarding this clone: The sample contains more than one DNA sequence encoding this CDR3. The genes are TRBV18 and TRBJ1-5; 8 positions match TRBD1. The CDR3 contains 15 residues. Germline loops: CDR1 KGHSH, CDR2 LQKENI. The V segment lost 3 bases and the J segment 0 bases; nucleotides outside the gene matches: 1. This CDR3 is CASSPQGASNQPQHF. CDR3 sequence (DNA): TGTGCCAGCTCACCTCAGGGGGCTAGCAATCAGCCCCAGCATTTT.

V is TRBV28 and J is TRBJ1-5; D remains unclear. The CDR3 runs 14 residues. The V and J ends lost 3 bases and 6 bases respectively, with 12 bases between them. Germline CDR1 MDHEN, CDR2 SYDVKM. Here the CDR3 reads CASSLGGSAQPQHF. The CDR3 bases are TGTGCCAGCAGTTTGGGAGGAAGCGCTCAGCCCCAGCATTTT.

The chain joins TRBV5-4 to TRBJ1-1; possible D gene TRBD1, 6 bases. Germline V CDR1 and CDR2: SGHNT, YYREEE (reference sequence). The CDR3 sequence is 15 residues long. V lost 4 bases and J 4 bases, leaving 17 bases between the germline ends. CDR3 in amino acids: CASSLRQAGRTEAFF. The CDR3 coding sequence is TGTGCCAGCAGCCTTCGACAGGCGGGTCGCACTGAAGCTTTCTTT.

This clone showed up just once. The genes are TRBV5-4 and TRBJ2-5, with 8 nucleotides matching TRBD1. The CDR3 runs 16 residues. Germline V gene lookup returns CDR1 SGHNT and CDR2 YYREEE (reference sequence). The V gene end was trimmed by 0 bases and the J gene end by 2 bases; junction bases not matched to a gene: 6. As DNA, the CDR3 is TGTGCCAGCAGCTTGGCCCCAGGGGGCGGACAAGAGACCCAGTACTTC. Residues: CASSLAPGGGQETQYF. The entire variable domain, with the rest obtained from reference TRBV5-4 and TRBJ2-5, is as follows: ETGVTQSPTHLIKTRGQQVTLRCSSQSGHNTVSWYQQALGQGPQFIFQYYREEENGRGNFPPRFSGLQFPNYSSELNVNALELDDSALYLCASSLAPGGGQETQYFGPGTRLLVL.

The V and J genes are TRBV10-1 and TRBJ2-7; 8 positions agree with TRBD2. CDR3 size: 13 residues. With V trimmed by 2 bases and J by 6 bases, 3 bases remained unmatched. Germline CDR1 reads WNHNN; CDR2 reads SYGVQD (reference sequence). This CDR3 reads CASSERLASEQYF. The DNA for the CDR3 is TGCGCCAGCAGTGAGAGACTAGCGTCCGAGCAGTACTTC.

CDR3 DNA: TGTGCCAGCTCACCGGGACTAGCGGGACAGGGAGATACGCAGTATTTT. The encoded protein is CASSPGLAGQGDTQYF. The chain recombines TRBV18 with TRBJ2-3; 13 bases match TRBD2. Per germline, CDR1 KGHSH and CDR2 LQKENI. The CDR3 consists of 16 residues. V gave up 3 bases and J gave up 5 bases; unmatched junction bases: 5.

This clone has just one count. The chain combines TRBV7-8 with TRBJ1-1; D perhaps matches TRBD1 (5 bases). In germline, CDR1 is SGHVS, CDR2 FQNEAQ. The CDR3 length is 14 residues. With 5 bases removed from V and 1 base from J, the gap between germline ends came to 11 bases. The CDR3 reads CASSGAGRNTEAFF. CDR3 sequence (DNA): TGTGCCAGCAGCGGAGCGGGACGGAACACTGAAGCTTTCTTT.

The rearrangement uses TRBV28 and TRBJ2-3; 7 positions agree with TRBD1. With V trimmed by 7 bases and J by 2 bases, 6 bases remained unmatched. Germline V gene data show CDR1 as MDHEN and CDR2 as SYDVKM. This CDR3 region has 14 residues. The CDR3 spells CASKGTVPTDTQYF. In DNA form, the CDR3 reads TGTGCCAGCAAAGGGACAGTCCCCACAGATACGCAGTATTTT.

J is TRBJ1-4 and V is TRBV6-5, with a tentative D call TRBD1 (5 bases). The germline V and J ends were trimmed by 2 bases and 1 base, with 11 bases remaining between them. Germline CDR1 is MNHEY and CDR2 is SVGAGI. The CDR3 length is 16 residues. The CDR3 protein is CASSYTVGLTNEKLFF. The CDR3 DNA reads TGTGCCAGCAGTTACACGGTGGGACTAACTAATGAAAAACTGTTTTTT.

The rearrangement links TRBV30 to TRBJ2-5, with D hard to call. Germline V CDR1 and CDR2: GTSNPN, SVGIG (reference sequence). Trimming removed 1 base from V and 4 bases from J, with 4 bases in between. This CDR3 comprises 11 residues. The CDR3 is CAWSAAETQYF. The CDR3 DNA sequence: TGTGCCTGGAGTGCGGCAGAGACCCAGTACTTC.

CDR3 in DNA: TGTGCCAGCAGCCCTGAAACAGGGTACTATGGCTACACCTTC. Amino acid sequence: CASSPETGYYGYTF. The genes are TRBV6-5 and TRBJ1-2; possibly TRBD1 for D (6 bases). The germline V gene encodes CDR1 MNHEY and CDR2 SVGAGI. The CDR3 loop spans 14 amino acids. The V gene lost 6 bases and the J gene lost 3 bases, with 14 bases spanning the gap.

Remarks on this clone: The same CDR3 can be traced to other DNA sequences in this sample. The genes are TRBV7-2 and TRBJ2-5; the match to TRBD2 covers 15 bases. The V gene end was trimmed by 6 bases and the J gene end by 2 bases; junction bases not matched to a gene: 4. From germline, CDR1 is SGHTA and CDR2 FQGNSA. This CDR3 has 16 amino acids. In DNA form, the CDR3 reads TGTGCCAGCAGTTTCGGACTAGCGGGGGGGCAAGAGACCCAGTACTTC. Its translation is CASSFGLAGGQETQYF.

V and J are TRBV18 and TRBJ2-7; no firm D call. The germline V and J ends were trimmed by 2 bases and 2 bases, with 10 bases remaining between them. Germline V gene data show CDR1 as KGHSH and CDR2 as LQKENI. This CDR3 contains 14 residues. The CDR3 loop reads CASSPTTPTYEQYF. The CDR3 DNA sequence: TGTGCCAGCTCACCAACGACACCAACCTACGAGCAGTACTTC.

Turning to this clone: A much more abundant neighbour one base away suggests this may be a read error. At the DNA level, this CDR3 is encoded by other sequences in the same sample as well. The rearrangement uses TRBV5-1 and TRBJ2-5; no clear D gene. V gave up 3 bases and J gave up 2 bases, with 2 bases separating them. The germline V gene has CDR1 SGHRS and CDR2 YFSETQ. The CDR3 spans 11 residues. CDR3 nucleotides: TGCGCCAGCAGCTCGCAAGAGACCCAGTACTTC. This translates into CASSSQETQYF. The whole variable domain, remainder taken from reference TRBV5-1 and TRBJ2-5, is KAGVTQTPRYLIKTRGQQVTLSCSPISGHRSVSWYQQTPGQGLQFLFEYFSETQRNKGNFPGRFSGRQFSNSRSEMNVSTLELGDSALYLCASSSQETQYFGPGTRLLVL.